The clone carrying this T cell receptor (beta chain) has more than one count but fewer than ten. The source of the sample is a study of blood T cells in healthy people across ages. A second about 7 to 11 cycle PCR used barcoded and J-beta primers. TCRdb reanalysed the 5' RACE reads using MiXCR and keeps one entry per CDR3 protein. The table includes over 750,000 distinct CDR3 sequences, 20% to 25% detected once. The CDR3 contains 17 residues. Trimming at V came to 4 bases and at J to 4 bases, leaving 12 bases not matched to a gene. Germline-derived CDR1 and CDR2 are LGHDT and YNNKEL (reference sequence). This same sample was also part of a study on T cells of mothers and their children.

The sample was blood. The chain uses TRBV3-1 and TRBJ2-2; 7 nucleotides align to TRBD2. This receptor was taken from a boy younger than 18 in good health. The CDR3 loop reads CASSPRPGLPGTGELFF. The CDR3 nucleotides read TGTGCCAGCAGCCCCCGCCCGGGACTACCGGGCACCGGGGAGCTGTTTTTT.